Following are 13 T cell receptor beta chains from one sample sequenced in a study of blood T cells in healthy people across ages. With a J-beta primer mix and a sample-barcoded 5' primer, a second PCR ran about 6 to 11 cycles. TCRdb reprocessed the 5' RACE reads with MiXCR, giving one entry per CDR3 protein. This sample has 1.5 million to 2 million distinct CDR3 sequences, with 30% to 35% found just once. The sequencing input was blood. All receptors come from a woman in her 30s in good health.

Details on this clonotype: A much larger clone differs from this one at a single base, so this may be a read error. J is TRBJ2-5 and V is TRBV12-3 or TRBV12-4, with D perhaps matching TRBD2 (7 bases). CDR3 length: 16 residues. CDR3 sequence (DNA): TGTGCCGGCAGTCCCCTAGGGCGGGGGCACCAAGAGACCCAGTACTTC. This encodes CAGSPLGRGHQETQYF.

Notes on this clonotype: A junction end diverges from the germline sequence, so it may reflect a read error. The chain has TRBV2 and TRBJ1-4, with no clear D. This CDR3 comprises 13 residues. Germline assignment: CDR1 SNHLY and CDR2 FYNNEI. The CDR3 DNA sequence: TGTGCCAGCAGTGTGTTCAGTAATGGAAAACTGTTTTTT. Protein sequence: CASSVFSNGKLFF.

This clonotype was observed once. The chain employs TRBV20-1 and TRBJ2-5, with TRBD2 as a possible D gene (5 bases). The CDR3 runs to 13 residues. Trimming pared 0 bases from V and 11 bases from J, leaving 16 bases between. Germline V gene data show CDR1 as DFQATT and CDR2 as SNEGSKA (reference sequence). CDR3 sequence reads: CSARDLSGWEQYF. In DNA form, the CDR3 reads TGCAGTGCTAGAGATCTTTCTGGTTGGGAGCAGTACTTC.

Written as DNA, the CDR3 is TGTGCCTGGAGTGGTCAGGGCTGGGGGTACGAGCAGTACTTC. Translation gives CAWSGQGWGYEQYF. This chain connects TRBV30 to TRBJ2-7; D may correspond to TRBD1 or TRBD2 (5 bases each). The ends were cut back, 1 base at V and 4 bases at J, with 14 bases in the middle. The CDR3 has 14 residues. Germline CDR1 GTSNPN, CDR2 SVGIG (reference sequence).

The V and J genes are TRBV7-9 and TRBJ2-2; unclear D gene. CDR3 length: 20 residues. With 5 bases removed from V and 2 bases from J, the gap between germline ends came to 27 bases. Germline V lookup: CDR1 SEHNR, CDR2 FQNEAQ (reference sequence). The CDR3 DNA reads TGTGCCAGCAGCCGTAGACTCGAAAGACATCCTAAAATCAACACCGGGGAGCTGTTTTTT. Encoded protein: CASSRRLERHPKINTGELFF.

This clonotype has a count of ten or more. The chain links TRBV10-3 to TRBJ1-2; D may be TRBD1 (5 bases). This CDR3 is 13 amino acids long. Germline V lookup: CDR1 ENHRY, CDR2 SYGVKD. V was cut by 8 bases and J by 2 bases, with 12 bases left in between. As DNA, the CDR3 is TGTGCCATCCGGGGGGACGGCAACTATGGCTACACCTTC. This sequence encodes CAIRGDGNYGYTF.

A few counts support this clonotype. This chain links TRBV28 with TRBJ2-1, with D unresolved. Germline V gene lookup returns CDR1 MDHEN and CDR2 SYDVKM. The CDR3 is 14 amino acids. The V and J ends lost 3 bases and 5 bases respectively, with 11 bases between them. The chain's CDR3 is CASSLWGTNNEQFF. The DNA of the CDR3 is TGTGCCAGCAGTTTGTGGGGAACGAACAATGAGCAGTTCTTC.

The chain combines TRBV4-1 with TRBJ1-5, with 9 positions matching TRBD1. The germline gives CDR1 MGHRA, CDR2 YSYEKL. The trim removed 4 bases at V and 6 bases at J, leaving 4 bases unmatched. This CDR3 comprises 14 residues. CDR3 region: CASSRGQGSQPQHF. In DNA, the CDR3 is TGCGCCAGCAGCCGAGGACAGGGGAGTCAGCCCCAGCATTTT.

The chain recombines TRBV6-1 with TRBJ2-2, with D unclear. The CDR3 spans 14 residues. Germline V gives CDR1 MNHNS, CDR2 SASEGT. The germline V and J ends were trimmed by 6 bases and 2 bases, with 10 bases remaining between them. The CDR3 loop is CASRVSKNTGELFF. Written as DNA, the CDR3 is TGTGCCAGCAGAGTAAGCAAAAACACCGGGGAGCTGTTTTTT.

This clonotype was seen more than once but under ten times. The chain employs TRBV28 and TRBJ2-1; the match to TRBD2 covers 10 bases. The CDR3 sequence is 13 residues long. V was clipped by 3 bases and J by 12 bases; unmatched bases: 5. The germline gives CDR1 MDHEN, CDR2 SYDVKM. The CDR3 loop is CASSFRLAGLQFF. CDR3 nucleotide sequence: TGTGCCAGCAGTTTTCGACTAGCGGGTCTGCAGTTCTTC.

This clonotype was seen only a few times. V is TRBV10-3 and J is TRBJ2-1; 8 nucleotides match TRBD2. V dropped 3 bases and J dropped 1; count of bases not matched to a gene: 5. The germline gives CDR1 ENHRY, CDR2 SYGVKD. The CDR3 spans 16 residues. DNA for the CDR3: TGTGCCATCAGTGAATTGGCTAGCGGGTCCTACAATGAGCAGTTCTTC. Translation: CAISELASGSYNEQFF.

The chain couples TRBV20-1 to TRBJ2-7; D is undetermined. This CDR3 is built from 13 residues. V was shortened by 5 bases and J by 2 bases, with 13 bases between the two germline ends. Germline CDR1 DFQATT, CDR2 SNEGSKA (reference sequence). This CDR3 is CSAFHTVTYEQYF. The CDR3 bases are TGCAGTGCTTTCCACACTGTTACCTACGAGCAGTACTTC.

The rearrangement joins TRBV6-6 to TRBJ2-7; 13 bases map to TRBD2. CDR1 and CDR2 (germline): MNHNY, SVGAGI (reference sequence). V dropped 6 bases and J dropped 6; count of bases not matched to a gene: 5. The CDR3 spans 14 residues. The DNA for the CDR3 is TGTGCCAGCAGGGGACTAGCGGGGTTAGGCGAGCAGTACTTC. It translates to CASRGLAGLGEQYF.